The subject of this entry is one T cell receptor beta chain. The antigen remains undetermined. TCRdb redid the calling of the 5' RACE reads with MiXCR, one entry per CDR3 protein. Of around 470,000 distinct CDR3 sequences listed, about 20% are singletons. This sample was taken from a study of T-cell memory formation after mild COVID-19. About the study: The TCR clusters were mostly specific to one donor. Study-wide results and caveats: Within pre-infection memory, some responding clones were found, suggesting cross-reactive memory joined. Day 37-peaking second-wave clones had unconfirmed SARS-CoV-2 specificity.

V lost 2 bases, J lost 8 bases, and 8 bases stayed unmatched. The CDR3 runs to 15 residues. Germline V gene data show CDR1 as SGHVS and CDR2 as FQNEAQ. Sequenced: PBMCs or a T cell subset sorted from them (not recorded which). This TCR was sampled from an adult woman who had mild COVID-19 (a few samples of this study predate the infection). Cell type and time point are not known. The chain recombines TRBV7-8 with TRBJ2-1; TRBD2 aligns across 8 bases. Here the CDR3 reads CASSLSGGPRDEQFF. The CDR3 region has the DNA TGTGCCAGCAGCTTATCGGGGGGGCCCCGGGATGAGCAGTTCTTC.